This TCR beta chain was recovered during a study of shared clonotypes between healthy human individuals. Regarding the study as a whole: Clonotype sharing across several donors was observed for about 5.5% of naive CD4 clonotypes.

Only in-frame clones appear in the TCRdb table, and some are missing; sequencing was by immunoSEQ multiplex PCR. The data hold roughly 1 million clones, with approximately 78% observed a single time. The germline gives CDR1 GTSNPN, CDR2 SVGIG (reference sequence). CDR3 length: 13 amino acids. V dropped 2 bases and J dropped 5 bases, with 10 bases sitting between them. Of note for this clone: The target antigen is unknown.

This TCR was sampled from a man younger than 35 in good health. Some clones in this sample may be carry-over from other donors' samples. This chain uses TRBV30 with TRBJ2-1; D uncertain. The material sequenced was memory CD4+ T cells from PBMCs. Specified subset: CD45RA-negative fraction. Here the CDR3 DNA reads TGTGCCTGGAGTCGAACTTCCAACAATGAGCAGTTCTTC. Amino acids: CAWSRTSNNEQFF. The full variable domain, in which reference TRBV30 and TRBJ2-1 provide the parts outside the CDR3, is SQTIHQWPATLVQPVGSPLSLECTVEGTSNPNLYWYRQAAGRGLQLLFYSVGIGQISSEVPQNLSASRPQDRQFILSSKKLLLSDSGFYLCAWSRTSNNEQFFGPGTRLTVL.